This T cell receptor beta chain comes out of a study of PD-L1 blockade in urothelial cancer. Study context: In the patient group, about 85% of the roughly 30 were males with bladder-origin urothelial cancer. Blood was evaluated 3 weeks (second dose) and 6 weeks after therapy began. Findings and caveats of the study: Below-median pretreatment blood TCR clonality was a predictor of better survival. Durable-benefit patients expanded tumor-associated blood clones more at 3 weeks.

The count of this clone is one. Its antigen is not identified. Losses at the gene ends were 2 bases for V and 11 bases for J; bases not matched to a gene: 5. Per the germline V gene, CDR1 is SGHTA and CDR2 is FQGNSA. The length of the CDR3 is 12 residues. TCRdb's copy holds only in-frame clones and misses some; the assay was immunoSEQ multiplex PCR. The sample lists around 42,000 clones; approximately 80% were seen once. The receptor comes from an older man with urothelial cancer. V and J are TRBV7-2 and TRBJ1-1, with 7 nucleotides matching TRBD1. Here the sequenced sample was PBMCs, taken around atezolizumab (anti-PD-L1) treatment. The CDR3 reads CASSLLGRGAFF. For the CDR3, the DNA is TGTGCCAGCAGCTTATTAGGCAGGGGGGCTTTCTTT.